This T cell receptor (beta chain) was sequenced for a study of human T cells and chemical hapten exposure. Study summary: The patient population, which was mostly female, had alopecia areata, totalis or universalis.

General study findings and limits: With alopecia, donors may have immune responses unlike healthy people's. Expanded TCRs were compared with controls, and the expanded TCRs formed significantly more large CDR3 similarity clusters.

The time point is: patch test 1, 2 weeks after DPC sensitization. Indicated treatment: therapeutic diphenylcyclopropenone sensitization with weekly scalp DPC. With regard to this clonotype: Its target is unknown.

V was shortened by 3 bases and J by 1 base, with 14 bases between the two germline ends. CDR3 length: 16 residues. CDR1 and CDR2 (germline): SGHTA, FQGNSA. Each cDNA molecule in the library carried unique molecular identifiers. One entry per CDR3 protein results from TCRdb running MiXCR on the RACE reads. The sample has roughly 72,000 distinct CDR3 sequences; about 9.4% are singletons. The source is a woman aged 45 to 65 with alopecia areata. Some clones in this sample may be carry-over from other donors' samples. J is TRBJ2-3 and V is TRBV7-2; no reliable D call. Specimen: whole blood, collected in connection with sensitization to the hapten diphenylcyclopropenone (DPC). CDR3 sequence reads: CASSFGSGRGTDTQYF. The DNA for the CDR3 is TGTGCCAGCAGCTTCGGGTCCGGAAGGGGCACAGATACGCAGTATTTT. Using reference TRBV7-2 and TRBJ2-3 for the parts outside the CDR3, the full variable domain is GAGVSQSPSNKVTEKGKDVELRCDPISGHTALYWYRQSLGQGLEFLIYFQGNSAPDKSGLPSDRFSAERTGGSVSTLTIQRTQQEDSAVYLCASSFGSGRGTDTQYFGPGTRLTVL.